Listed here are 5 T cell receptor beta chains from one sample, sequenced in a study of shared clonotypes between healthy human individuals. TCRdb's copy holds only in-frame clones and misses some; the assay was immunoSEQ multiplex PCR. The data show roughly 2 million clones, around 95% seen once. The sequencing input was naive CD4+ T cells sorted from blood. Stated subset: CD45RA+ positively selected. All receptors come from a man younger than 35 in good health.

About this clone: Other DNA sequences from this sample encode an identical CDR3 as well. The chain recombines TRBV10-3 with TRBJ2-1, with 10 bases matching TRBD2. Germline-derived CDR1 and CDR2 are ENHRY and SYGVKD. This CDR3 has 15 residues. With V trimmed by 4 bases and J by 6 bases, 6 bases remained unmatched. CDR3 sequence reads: CAISGGLAGVNEQFF. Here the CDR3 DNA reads TGTGCCATCAGTGGTGGCCTAGCGGGAGTCAATGAGCAGTTCTTC.

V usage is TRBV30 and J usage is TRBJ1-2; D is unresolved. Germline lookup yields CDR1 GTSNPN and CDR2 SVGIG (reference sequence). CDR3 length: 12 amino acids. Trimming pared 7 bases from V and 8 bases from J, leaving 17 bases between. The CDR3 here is CASKARERGYTF. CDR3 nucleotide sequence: TGTGCCTCGAAGGCTAGAGAGAGGGGCTACACCTTC. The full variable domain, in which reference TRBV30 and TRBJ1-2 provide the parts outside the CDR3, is SQTIHQWPATLVQPVGSPLSLECTVEGTSNPNLYWYRQAAGRGLQLLFYSVGIGQISSEVPQNLSASRPQDRQFILSSKKLLLSDSGFYLCASKARERGYTFGSGTRLTVV.

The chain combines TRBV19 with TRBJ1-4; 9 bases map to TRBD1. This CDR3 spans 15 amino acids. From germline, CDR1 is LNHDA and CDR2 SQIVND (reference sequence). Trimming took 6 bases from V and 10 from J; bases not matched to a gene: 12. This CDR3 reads CASRQPGQGIGKLFF. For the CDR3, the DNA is TGTGCCAGTAGGCAACCGGGACAGGGTATCGGAAAACTGTTTTTT.

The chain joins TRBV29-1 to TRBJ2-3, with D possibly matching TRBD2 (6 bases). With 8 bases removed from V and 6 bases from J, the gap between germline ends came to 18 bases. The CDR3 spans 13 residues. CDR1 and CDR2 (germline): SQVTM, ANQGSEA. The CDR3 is CSSGGVLRDTQYF. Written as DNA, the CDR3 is TGCAGCTCAGGAGGGGTCTTAAGGGATACGCAGTATTTT.

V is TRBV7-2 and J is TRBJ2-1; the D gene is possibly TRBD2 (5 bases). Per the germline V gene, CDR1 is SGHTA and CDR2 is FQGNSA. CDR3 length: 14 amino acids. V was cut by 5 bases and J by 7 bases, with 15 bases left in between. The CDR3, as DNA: TGTGCCAGCAGCCTAACTAGGGTGGGAAATGAGCAGTTCTTC. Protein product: CASSLTRVGNEQFF.